The 15 T cell receptor beta chains presented below share a single source sample, sequenced in a study of T cells after yellow fever vaccination. TCRdb used MiXCR to reprocess the 5' RACE reads, holding one entry per CDR3 protein. The data contain approximately 300,000 distinct CDR3 sequences, 8.7% of them singletons. Sequences were derived from PBMCs, sampled on the day of the first yellow fever vaccination. The source of these receptors is a man between 18 and 29 years old who received the YFV17D yellow fever vaccine.

This clonotype was observed once. The chain combines TRBV12-3 or TRBV12-4 with TRBJ1-6; no clear D gene. Trimming cost V 8 bases and J 8 bases, with 7 bases left between them. The CDR3 has 11 residues. The CDR3 DNA sequence: TGTGCCAGCGGTGAGGATTCACCCCTCCACTTT. Protein product: CASGEDSPLHF.

This clonotype was seen more than once but under ten times. The rearrangement uses TRBV28 and TRBJ1-6, with a possible D match to TRBD1 (5 bases). Trimming pared 2 bases from V and 9 bases from J, leaving 11 bases between. Germline assignment: CDR1 MDHEN and CDR2 SYDVKM. This CDR3 spans 14 amino acids. As DNA, the CDR3 is TGTGCCAGCAGTTTAGGCGGGGGACGTTCACCCCTCCACTTT. Translated: CASSLGGGRSPLHF.

This chain uses TRBV12-3 or TRBV12-4 with TRBJ2-1, with TRBD2 identical over 7 bases. The CDR3 is 18 residues long. V trimming: 3 bases; J trimming: 1 base; junction bases outside the gene matches: 12. This chain's CDR3 is CASSFPLRGGPSYNEQFF. In nucleotides, the CDR3 is TGTGCCAGCAGTTTCCCCCTGCGGGGAGGGCCTTCCTACAATGAGCAGTTCTTC.

V and J are TRBV10-3 and TRBJ2-3, with D possibly TRBD2 on 6 matching bases. Trimming removed 10 bases from V and 2 bases from J, with 16 bases in between. This CDR3 has 14 amino acids. Germline loops: CDR1 ENHRY, CDR2 SYGVKD. The CDR3 region has the DNA TGTGCCACAACTAGCTCGGGTACCACAGATACGCAGTATTTT. It encodes CATTSSGTTDTQYF.

This clonotype was seen more than once but under ten times. CDR3 amino acids: CASSADPTDTQYF. The CDR3 DNA follows: TGTGCCAGCAGCGCGGACCCCACAGATACGCAGTATTTT. V usage is TRBV5-4 and J usage is TRBJ2-3; D unclear. The CDR3 runs 13 residues. Germline CDR1 SGHNT, CDR2 YYREEE (reference sequence). With 4 bases removed from V and 2 bases from J, the gap between germline ends came to 8 bases.

This clonotype was seen only a few times. The V and J genes are TRBV5-1 and TRBJ1-2, with 8 bases matching TRBD1. The CDR3 extends over 15 amino acids. In germline, CDR1 is SGHRS, CDR2 YFSETQ. J was trimmed by 2 bases and V by 4 bases; bases with no gene match: 7. The CDR3 spells CASSPNRGTNYGYTF. The CDR3 DNA follows: TGCGCCAGCAGCCCGAACAGGGGGACCAACTATGGCTACACCTTC.

This clonotype occurred a few times. The rearrangement uses TRBV6-2 or TRBV6-3 and TRBJ2-4; possible D gene TRBD1, 6 bases. CDR1 is MNHEY and CDR2 is SVGEGT in the germline V gene. The CDR3 covers 14 residues. The V and J ends lost 3 bases and 9 bases respectively, with 15 bases between them. The CDR3 spells CASSYLRGRSIQYF. In DNA form, the CDR3 reads TGTGCCAGCAGTTATCTCAGGGGACGGAGCATTCAGTACTTC.

This clonotype was found many times. The chain has TRBV5-1 and TRBJ1-6; D may be TRBD1 (5 bases). The length of the CDR3 is 16 residues. Germline V gives CDR1 SGHRS, CDR2 YFSETQ. V lost 0 bases, J lost 8 bases, and 15 bases lay in between. CDR3 sequence: CASSLGQGRRDSPLHF. The CDR3 DNA reads as TGCGCCAGCAGCTTGGGGCAGGGAAGGAGGGATTCACCCCTCCACTTT.

This rearrangement joins TRBV7-2 to TRBJ2-5; no reliable D call. From germline, CDR1 is SGHTA and CDR2 FQGNSA. V dropped 1 base and J dropped 1 base, with 10 bases sitting between them. The CDR3 is made up of 15 amino acids. CDR3 sequence reads: CASSLVGYSQETQYF. The CDR3, as DNA: TGTGCCAGCAGCTTAGTGGGCTACTCCCAAGAGACCCAGTACTTC.

This clonotype has more than one count but fewer than ten. V gene TRBV7-2 combines with J gene TRBJ2-7, with D hard to call. Trimming took 5 bases from V and 0 from J, leaving 14 bases between them. The CDR3 spans 15 residues. The germline CDR1 and CDR2 sequences are SGHTA and FQGNSA. The CDR3 loop is CASSPRMVGSYEQYF. In DNA form, the CDR3 reads TGTGCCAGCAGCCCCCGGATGGTCGGCTCCTACGAGCAGTACTTC.

In its sample, this clonotype was seen a few times. This chain joins TRBV6-2 or TRBV6-3 and TRBJ1-1; D is unresolved. The germline gives CDR1 MNHEY, CDR2 SVGEGT. With 10 bases removed from V and 1 base from J, the gap between germline ends came to 19 bases. CDR3 size: 15 residues. CDR3 DNA sequence: TGTGCCACCTTCCTTTGGACCGCCAGGAACACTGAAGCTTTCTTT. Translation: CATFLWTARNTEAFF.

The chain joins TRBV20-1 to TRBJ1-2; D not certain. This CDR3 spans 13 amino acids. V gave up 2 bases and J gave up 8 bases, with 15 bases separating them. Germline V CDR1 and CDR2: DFQATT, SNEGSKA (reference sequence). Here the CDR3 reads CSARYPLDAGYTF. In DNA form, the CDR3 reads TGCAGTGCTAGATATCCACTGGATGCGGGCTACACCTTC.

The chain couples TRBV11-2 to TRBJ2-7; unclear D gene. The germline V gene has CDR1 SGHAT and CDR2 FQNNGV. The V and J ends lost 1 base and 2 bases respectively, with 9 bases between them. This CDR3 region has 14 residues. The CDR3 region is CASSLVRGAYEQYV. The CDR3 region has the DNA TGTGCCAGCAGCTTAGTAAGAGGAGCCTACGAGCAGTACGTC.

This clonotype was detected only a few times. The rearrangement joins TRBV10-3 to TRBJ1-2; 9 nucleotides match TRBD1. V dropped 6 bases and J dropped 4; count of bases not matched to a gene: 6. Per germline, CDR1 ENHRY and CDR2 SYGVKD. The CDR3 loop spans 14 amino acids. CDR3 residues: CAIRGTGWGYGYTF. Written as DNA, the CDR3 is TGTGCCATCAGGGGGACAGGGTGGGGCTATGGCTACACCTTC.

The chain couples TRBV3-1 to TRBJ1-5; tentative D call: TRBD1 (5 bases). The V gene lost 1 base and the J gene lost 2 bases, with 15 bases spanning the gap. The CDR3 runs to 17 residues. Germline-derived CDR1 and CDR2 are LGHDT and YNNKEL (reference sequence). The CDR3 region has the DNA TGTGCCAGCAGCCAAGGGACCGGAGGGGCCCGCAATCAGCCCCAGCATTTT. It codes for CASSQGTGGARNQPQHF.